What follows are 2 T cell receptor beta chains derived from one specimen sequenced in a study of T cells of healthy individuals. TCRdb used MiXCR to reprocess the 5' RACE reads, holding one entry per CDR3 protein. This repertoire shows 95,000 to 100,000 distinct CDR3 sequences, 17% found once; its top ten account for 6% to 8%. The receptors were gathered from a human donor in good health.

V and J are TRBV4-2 and TRBJ2-2, with TRBD2 matching over 10 bases. CDR1 is LGHNA, CDR2 YNFKEQ, per germline. There are 18 residues in the CDR3. J lost 6 bases, V lost 0 bases, and 10 bases had no gene match. Here the CDR3 DNA reads TGTGCCAGCAGCCAAGATCCGAGCGGGGGGGCCATGGCCGGGGAGCTGTTTTTT. It yields the protein CASSQDPSGGAMAGELFF.

This clonotype was detected only a few times. CDR3 residues: CASSWKGRVTEAFF. The CDR3 DNA follows: TGTGCCAGCAGTTGGAAGGGGCGCGTAACTGAAGCTTTCTTT. The chain combines TRBV6-6 with TRBJ1-1; D perhaps matches TRBD1 (5 bases). V lost 4 bases, J lost 5 bases, and 14 bases lay in between. The CDR3 extends over 14 amino acids. In germline, CDR1 is MNHNY, CDR2 SVGAGI (reference sequence).